Listed here are 10 T cell receptor beta chains from one sample, sequenced in a study of naive and memory T cell subsets (dated by TCRdb to 2016 to 2017). The method behind the library was UMI-ligation and nested PCR. Sequencing used an Illumina MiSeq. To cover both TRBC1 and TRBC2, the beta constant-region primer consisted of an equimolar mix of two oligonucleotides. TCRdb's own reprocessing of the public reads used fastp at Q25 and MiXCR and kept productive beta chains. Rows with one shared CDR3 protein collapse into an entry with the most common genes and DNA. This sample is represented by about 85,000 distinct CDR3 sequences; under 15% of them were singletons. The top ten constitute approximately 0.84% of the sample. Sequencing was done on a sample of central memory CD4+ T cells from blood. This sample's cell subset or site label indicates: central memory, CD45RA- CD27+. Receptors were obtained from a human donor in good health.

The table lists this clonotype with many counts. The gene calls are TRBV7-2 and TRBJ1-1; tentatively, D is TRBD1 (6 bases). The V gene lost 3 bases and the J gene lost 4 bases, with 9 bases spanning the gap. Germline loops: CDR1 SGHTA, CDR2 FQGNSA. This CDR3 spans 13 amino acids. CDR3 sequence: CASSFRGLTEAFF. The DNA of the CDR3 is TGTGCCAGCAGCTTCCGGGGGCTCACTGAAGCTTTCTTT.

In its sample, this clonotype was seen many times. V is TRBV4-3 and J is TRBJ1-2; 9 bases are shared with TRBD1. Germline CDR1 reads LGHNA; CDR2 reads YSLEER. The CDR3 is 15 residues long. Trimming removed 0 bases from V and 5 bases from J; junction bases left unmatched: 4. The CDR3 coding sequence is TGCGCCAGCAGCCAAGACTTGGGGACAGGGTATGGCTACACCTTC. The encoded protein is CASSQDLGTGYGYTF.

A few counts support this clonotype. The chain uses TRBV5-1 and TRBJ2-1, with 8 bases aligning to TRBD2. Trimming took 4 bases from V and 8 from J; bases not matched to a gene: 5. The CDR3 consists of 13 residues. CDR1 SGHRS and CDR2 YFSETQ come from the germline V gene. The CDR3 loop is CASSESGRYEQFF. The CDR3 DNA sequence: TGCGCCAGCAGCGAGAGCGGGAGATATGAGCAGTTCTTC.

The rearrangement joins TRBV3-1 to TRBJ1-1; weak D call: TRBD1 (5 bases). The CDR3 loop spans 14 amino acids. Germline V lookup: CDR1 LGHDT, CDR2 YNNKEL (reference sequence). V was trimmed by 3 bases and J by 2 bases, leaving 10 bases between them. CDR3 protein: CASSQTAYNTEAFF. As DNA, the CDR3 is TGTGCCAGCAGCCAGACAGCCTACAACACTGAAGCTTTCTTT. Looking up the rest from reference TRBV3-1 and TRBJ1-1 gives the full variable domain: DTAVSQTPKYLVTQMGNDKSIKCEQNLGHDTMYWYKQDSKKFLKIMFSYNNKELIINETVPNRFSPKSPDKAHLNLHINSLELGDSAVYFCASSQTAYNTEAFFGQGTRLTVV.

The chain has TRBV5-5 and TRBJ2-7; TRBD1 matches 9 bases. Germline V gives CDR1 SGHKS, CDR2 YYEKEE (reference sequence). The CDR3 contains 16 residues. Trimming cost V 4 bases and J 4 bases; bases outside gene matches: 12. CDR3 sequence (DNA): TGTGCCAGCAGCGTTTTGTTCGGACAGGGGAGATACGAGCAGTACTTC. Translated, it gives CASSVLFGQGRYEQYF. The whole variable domain, filled in from reference TRBV5-5 and TRBJ2-7, reads DAGVTQSPTHLIKTRGQQVTLRCSPISGHKSVSWYQQVLGQGPQFIFQYYEKEERGRGNFPDRFSARQFPNYSSELNVNALLLGDSALYLCASSVLFGQGRYEQYFGPGTRLTVT.

This clonotype showed up just once. The rearrangement uses TRBV5-4 and TRBJ2-1, with a weak D call TRBD1 (8 bases). V was cut by 5 bases and J by 3 bases, with 21 bases left in between. Germline assignment: CDR1 SGHNT and CDR2 YYREEE (reference sequence). This CDR3 is 17 amino acids long. CDR3 DNA: TGTGCCAGCAGTGGACAGGGACTGGCGGGAGTCTACAATGAGCAGTTCTTC. It yields the protein CASSGQGLAGVYNEQFF.

The chain recombines TRBV5-1 with TRBJ2-7, with D tentatively TRBD1 or TRBD2 (6 bases each). CDR3 length: 15 residues. Looked up from germline, CDR1 is SGHRS and CDR2 is YFSETQ. With 2 bases removed from V and 2 bases from J, the gap between germline ends came to 14 bases. In nucleotides, the CDR3 is TGCGCCAGCAGCTTCGATCCGGGGGCGACCTACGAGCAGTACTTC. Its protein product is CASSFDPGATYEQYF. The complete variable domain, with remaining parts taken from reference TRBV5-1 and TRBJ2-7, reads KAGVTQTPRYLIKTRGQQVTLSCSPISGHRSVSWYQQTPGQGLQFLFEYFSETQRNKGNFPGRFSGRQFSNSRSEMNVSTLELGDSALYLCASSFDPGATYEQYFGPGTRLTVT.

The rearrangement joins TRBV3-1 to TRBJ2-7; possible D gene TRBD2, 6 bases. The CDR3 extends over 14 amino acids. Germline CDR1 reads LGHDT; CDR2 reads YNNKEL (reference sequence). Trimming removed 4 bases from V and 5 bases from J, with 15 bases in between. The CDR3 protein is CASSPGWRRDEQYF. CDR3 DNA: TGTGCCAGCAGCCCAGGGTGGCGGAGGGACGAGCAGTACTTC.

Many counts were recorded for this clonotype. This CDR3 is CASSFYNEQFF. The CDR3 DNA sequence: TGCGCCAGCAGCTTCTACAATGAGCAGTTCTTC. V usage is TRBV5-1 and J usage is TRBJ2-1, with no clear D. Trimming stripped 2 bases from V and 3 bases from J, with 0 bases between. The germline V gene has CDR1 SGHRS and CDR2 YFSETQ. The CDR3 contains 11 residues. Using reference TRBV5-1 and TRBJ2-1 for the parts outside the CDR3, the full variable domain is KAGVTQTPRYLIKTRGQQVTLSCSPISGHRSVSWYQQTPGQGLQFLFEYFSETQRNKGNFPGRFSGRQFSNSRSEMNVSTLELGDSALYLCASSFYNEQFFGPGTRLTVL.

V gene TRBV6-5 combines with J gene TRBJ2-7, with 8 bases identical to TRBD2. The CDR3 length is 15 residues. With V trimmed by 7 bases and J by 7 bases, 15 bases remained unmatched. CDR1 MNHEY and CDR2 SVGAGI come from the germline V gene. CDR3 residues: CASIPRPGGVDEQYF. CDR3 sequence (DNA): TGTGCCAGCATTCCTCGTCCGGGAGGGGTAGATGAGCAGTACTTC.